These 28 T cell receptor beta chains originate from one sample sequenced in a study of brain T cells in children with intractable seizures (dated by TCRdb to the early 2020s). What the time point label conveys for this sample: blood from clinic visit 5 months post-surgery; TSC patient then seizure free. The method behind the library was the immunoSEQ multiplex PCR assay. TCRdb retrieved this table from immuneACCESS and kept in-frame rearrangements only. Not all clones are present; in checked studies, unresolved V genes account for under half, and no reason is known for the remainder. The sample contains 300,000 to 400,000 clones, 93% of them found a single time. Roughly 5.8% of the sample rests with the top ten. The sample consisted of peripheral blood, taken roughly 5 months after surgery. The receptors derive from a boy under two years old with tuberous sclerosis and intractable seizures.

The genes are TRBV5-1 and TRBJ2-2; D may match TRBD1 or TRBD2 (6 bases each). Germline assignment: CDR1 SGHRS and CDR2 YFSETQ. V was shortened by 2 bases and J by 6 bases, with 23 bases between the two germline ends. The CDR3 runs 18 residues. CDR3 nucleotides: TGCGCCAGCAGCTTAGGGTATACAGGGAGGTCGAGCGCCGGGGAGCTGTTTTTT. Translation: CASSLGYTGRSSAGELFF.

V gene TRBV30 combines with J gene TRBJ1-2; D ambiguous. Germline values: CDR1 GTSNPN, CDR2 SVGIG (reference sequence). V lost 2 bases to trimming and J lost 8 bases, with 15 bases between them. The CDR3 runs 13 residues. The CDR3 DNA is TGTGCCTGGAGTTCGTACGGCACTGGGGGCTACACCTTC. Translation gives CAWSSYGTGGYTF.

The chain recombines TRBV5-6 with TRBJ1-1; the D gene is possibly TRBD1 (5 bases). Per the germline V gene, CDR1 is SGHDT and CDR2 is YYEEEE. V was clipped by 4 bases and J by 0 bases, with 19 bases between them. The CDR3 loop spans 17 amino acids. The CDR3 DNA reads TGTGCCAGCAGCCCTTGGGGGGAATTGGGCTTGAACACTGAAGCTTTCTTT. As protein: CASSPWGELGLNTEAFF.

The CDR3 is CATSVGGYAQQFF. The CDR3 nucleotides read TGTGCCACCAGTGTTGGCGGGTACGCCCAGCAGTTCTTC. The rearrangement joins TRBV24-1 to TRBJ2-1; weak D call: TRBD2 (5 bases). Trimming removed 5 bases from V and 11 bases from J, with 15 bases in between. From germline, CDR1 is KGHDR and CDR2 SFDVKD. This CDR3 region has 13 residues.

This chain links TRBV3-1 (or the pseudogene TRBV3-2) with TRBJ2-5; TRBD2 matches at 7 bases. CDR1 LGHDT and CDR2 YNNKEL come from the germline V gene (reference sequence). The CDR3 loop spans 13 amino acids. Trimming removed 8 bases from V and 0 bases from J; junction bases left unmatched: 3. The CDR3 sequence: CASSAGYQETQYF. DNA for the CDR3: TGTGCCAGCTCAGCGGGGTACCAAGAGACCCAGTACTTC.

The rearrangement links TRBV7-9 to TRBJ1-4; D is ambiguous. With 1 base removed from V and 4 bases from J, the gap between germline ends came to 10 bases. This CDR3 is built from 15 residues. In germline, CDR1 is SEHNR, CDR2 FQNEAQ (reference sequence). CDR3 loop: CASSLGAGYNEKLFF. CDR3 in DNA: TGTGCCAGCAGCTTAGGTGCAGGATATAATGAAAAACTGTTTTTT.

The chain combines TRBV4-1 with TRBJ2-5; the match to TRBD1 covers 7 bases. The V gene's germline CDR1 is MGHRA and CDR2 YSYEKL. The CDR3 loop spans 18 amino acids. Germline trimming cut 5 bases from V and 3 bases from J; bases unmatched to any gene: 18. The CDR3 DNA sequence: TGCGCCAGCAGCTACAGGGGAAGGGGCCTCATTGAAAAAGAGACCCAGTACTTC. Protein product: CASSYRGRGLIEKETQYF.

This clone was seen only a few times. The V call is TRBV2, the J call TRBJ1-1; D is uncertain. Looked up from germline, CDR1 is SNHLY and CDR2 is FYNNEI. V was clipped by 2 bases and J by 7 bases, with 8 bases between them. This CDR3 has 12 residues. The CDR3: CASSEYGSEAFF. DNA of the CDR3: TGTGCCAGCAGTGAATACGGCAGTGAAGCTTTCTTT. The full variable domain, its missing parts supplied by reference TRBV2 and TRBJ1-1, is EPEVTQTPSHQVTQMGQEVILRCVPISNHLYFYWYRQILGQKVEFLVSFYNNEISEKSEIFDDQFSVERPDGSNFTLKIRSTKLEDSAMYFCASSEYGSEAFFGQGTRLTVV.

The rearrangement uses TRBV2 and TRBJ2-7; D may correspond to TRBD1 or TRBD2 (5 bases each). The CDR3 sequence is 14 residues long. Trimming removed 7 bases at V and 5 bases at J, with 18 bases between. Germline V gene sequence: CDR1 SNHLY, CDR2 FYNNEI. DNA for the CDR3: TGTGCCAGCACTAGGGGTCGGGAAACCGACGAGCAGTACTTC. Its translation is CASTRGRETDEQYF.

The chain uses TRBV9 and TRBJ2-3, with D uncertain. Deletions cut 0 bases from V and 4 bases from J, with 12 bases between. Germline assignment: CDR1 SGDLS and CDR2 YYNGEE. There are 15 residues in the CDR3. CDR3 sequence (DNA): TGTGCCAGCAGCGTAGCGGCAGGCGCACCAGATACGCAGTATTTT. It translates to CASSVAAGAPDTQYF.

The chain is built from TRBV13 and TRBJ2-1; perhaps TRBD2 as D (5 bases). The V gene lost 2 bases and the J gene lost 5 bases, with 7 bases spanning the gap. Germline lookup yields CDR1 PRHDT and CDR2 FYEKMQ (reference sequence). The CDR3 spans 13 residues. DNA of the CDR3: TGTGCCAGCAGCTTACGGAGGCACAATGAGCAGTTCTTC. Its translation: CASSLRRHNEQFF.

The chain carries TRBV12-3 or TRBV12-4 and TRBJ1-1; a weak D match, TRBD1 (5 bases). This CDR3 is 12 amino acids long. V lost 3 bases and J 11 bases, leaving 13 bases between the germline ends. CDR3 in amino acids: CASSLKGSAAFF. DNA of the CDR3: TGTGCCAGCAGTTTGAAGGGGTCGGCGGCTTTCTTT.

The chain recombines TRBV14 with TRBJ1-1; the D is unclear. V was shortened by 1 base and J by 1 base, with 7 bases between the two germline ends. This CDR3 contains 14 residues. Germline CDR1 reads SGHDN; CDR2 reads FVKESK. CDR3 region: CASSQGPWNTEAFF. CDR3 DNA: TGTGCCAGCAGCCAAGGTCCTTGGAACACTGAAGCTTTCTTT.

This chain connects TRBV6-1 to TRBJ1-2, with D unresolved. V was cut by 1 base and J by 7 bases, with 7 bases left in between. Germline V CDR1 and CDR2: MNHNS, SASEGT. The CDR3 totals 12 residues. The CDR3 is CASSEVHGGYTF. CDR3 DNA: TGTGCCAGCAGTGAAGTTCATGGTGGCTACACCTTC.

This chain uses TRBV30 with TRBJ1-2, with TRBD1 identical over 10 bases. The ends lost 3 bases at V and 5 bases at J; junction bases unmatched: 6. There are 14 residues in the CDR3. Germline loops: CDR1 GTSNPN, CDR2 SVGIG (reference sequence). CDR3 loop: CAWRRQGARYGYTF. In nucleotides, the CDR3 is TGTGCCTGGAGGCGACAGGGGGCGCGGTATGGCTACACCTTC.

J is TRBJ2-5 and V is TRBV2; D perhaps matches TRBD2 (5 bases). The CDR3 is 13 amino acids. V lost 6 bases, J lost 5 bases, and 13 bases lay in between. Germline CDR1 and CDR2: SNHLY and FYNNEI. This CDR3 reads CASRENPGETQYF. The CDR3 nucleotides read TGTGCCAGCAGAGAGAACCCGGGGGAGACCCAGTACTTC. The full variable domain, in which reference TRBV2 and TRBJ2-5 provide the parts outside the CDR3, is EPEVTQTPSHQVTQMGQEVILRCVPISNHLYFYWYRQILGQKVEFLVSFYNNEISEKSEIFDDQFSVERPDGSNFTLKIRSTKLEDSAMYFCASRENPGETQYFGPGTRLLVL.

This sequence joins TRBV7-3 and TRBJ1-1; tentative D call: TRBD1 (5 bases). CDR1 is SGHTA and CDR2 is FQGTGA in the germline V gene. V was clipped by 6 bases and J by 12 bases, with 26 bases between them. The CDR3 extends over 15 amino acids. CDR3 coding DNA: TGTGCCAGCAGGGACATCTATGGACGCACCCGGAGACCTTTCTTT. Translation: CASRDIYGRTRRPFF.

The chain couples TRBV24-1 to TRBJ2-1, with 7 positions matching TRBD2. Germline trimming cut 0 bases from V and 9 bases from J; bases unmatched to any gene: 13. The CDR3 loop spans 17 amino acids. Germline V gene sequence: CDR1 KGHDR, CDR2 SFDVKD. The CDR3 protein is CATSDLPGGVAAREQFF. In nucleotides, the CDR3 is TGTGCCACCAGTGATTTGCCGGGGGGAGTTGCCGCCCGTGAGCAGTTCTTC.

This sequence joins TRBV9 and TRBJ1-1; 12 nucleotides agree with TRBD1. Germline V gene data show CDR1 as SGDLS and CDR2 as YYNGEE. The CDR3 sequence is 17 residues long. J lost 1 base, V lost 3 bases, and 7 bases had no gene match. The CDR3 loop reads CASSALGQGAWNTEAFF. The CDR3 DNA is TGTGCCAGCAGCGCTCTGGGACAGGGGGCTTGGAACACTGAAGCTTTCTTT.

CDR3 in DNA: TGTGCCTGGAGTGTAGGTTTGACTAGCGGGATAGATACGCAGTATTTT. It codes for CAWSVGLTSGIDTQYF. V and J are TRBV30 and TRBJ2-3; 11 bases fit TRBD2. Trimming took 0 bases from V and 5 from J; bases not matched to a gene: 7. CDR1 and CDR2 from the germline V gene are GTSNPN and SVGIG (reference sequence). The CDR3 runs 16 residues.

The gene calls are TRBV4-1 and TRBJ2-3; 10 bases line up with TRBD1. There are 18 residues in the CDR3. V gave up 3 bases and J gave up 2 bases; unmatched junction bases: 11. From germline, CDR1 is MGHRA and CDR2 YSYEKL. The CDR3 reads CASSQSAPGTGVTDTQYF. CDR3 DNA: TGCGCCAGCAGCCAGTCAGCACCCGGGACAGGGGTCACAGATACGCAGTATTTT.

This sequence joins TRBV7-9 and TRBJ2-7; D is ambiguous. V was clipped by 4 bases and J by 4 bases, with 17 bases between them. This CDR3 spans 15 amino acids. Germline-derived CDR1 and CDR2 are SEHNR and FQNEAQ (reference sequence). CDR3 loop: CASSSLFALPYEQYF. The CDR3 region has the DNA TGTGCCAGCAGCTCCCTGTTCGCCCTACCTTACGAGCAGTACTTC. Combining the CDR3 with reference TRBV7-9 and TRBJ2-7 gives the whole variable domain DTGVSQNPRHKITKRGQNVTFRCDPISEHNRLYWYRQTLGQGPEFLTYFQNEAQLEKSRLLSDRFSAERPKGSFSTLEIQRTEQGDSAMYLCASSSLFALPYEQYFGPGTRLTVT.

The chain uses TRBV5-6 and TRBJ1-1; D remains ambiguous. Germline values: CDR1 SGHDT, CDR2 YYEEEE. Trimming pared 0 bases from V and 1 base from J, leaving 7 bases between. The CDR3 is 14 residues long. The CDR3 sequence: CASSLVGWNTEAFF. Written as DNA, the CDR3 is TGTGCCAGCAGCTTGGTTGGCTGGAACACTGAAGCTTTCTTT.

This chain uses TRBV7-8 with TRBJ1-5; possibly TRBD1 for D (5 bases). Per the germline V gene, CDR1 is SGHVS and CDR2 is FQNEAQ. Trimming took 2 bases from V and 4 from J, leaving 12 bases between them. The CDR3 contains 15 residues. The DNA for the CDR3 is TGTGCCAGCAGCTTAATTGGGGCAGCTAATCAGCCCCAGCATTTT. Translation: CASSLIGAANQPQHF.

The chain uses TRBV6-5 and TRBJ2-7, with a tentative D call TRBD2 (7 bases). Germline lookup yields CDR1 MNHEY and CDR2 SVGAGI. Deletions cut 6 bases from V and 2 bases from J, with 14 bases between. The CDR3 runs to 14 residues. The CDR3 DNA reads TGTGCCAGCAGACTTCGGGGGGCACCCTACGAGCAGTACTTC. Its protein product is CASRLRGAPYEQYF.

This clone was found once. The V call is TRBV3-1 (or the pseudogene TRBV3-2), the J call TRBJ2-1; D is perhaps TRBD1 or TRBD2 (5 bases each). V was shortened by 4 bases and J by 0 bases, with 10 bases between the two germline ends. The germline V gene encodes CDR1 LGHDT and CDR2 YNNKEL (reference sequence). The CDR3 runs to 15 residues. CDR3 DNA sequence: TGTGCCAGCAGCCTGGGACGGGCCTCCTACAATGAGCAGTTCTTC. Its protein product is CASSLGRASYNEQFF.

This clone was picked up one time. The J gene is TRBJ1-1, the V gene TRBV27; TRBD1 agrees at 7 bases. This CDR3 is built from 14 residues. With 5 bases clipped from V and 1 base from J, the junction kept 4 bases outside the gene matches. CDR1 MNHEY and CDR2 SMNVEV come from the germline V gene (reference sequence). The CDR3 sequence is CASSPQGGNTEAFF. DNA for the CDR3: TGTGCCAGCAGTCCTCAGGGGGGGAACACTGAAGCTTTCTTT.

This clone showed up just once. The chain links TRBV19 to TRBJ1-2, with 9 nucleotides matching TRBD1. V trimming: 1 base; J trimming: 6 bases; junction bases outside the gene matches: 9. The CDR3 sequence is 16 residues long. From germline, CDR1 is LNHDA and CDR2 SQIVND (reference sequence). As DNA, the CDR3 is TGTGCCAGTAGTATAGTCCCGGGACAGGGATTCCATGGCTACACCTTC. Its translation: CASSIVPGQGFHGYTF.